This T cell receptor (beta chain) was retrieved from a study of CD8 T cells in ankylosing spondylitis (dated by TCRdb to about 2017). Regarding the study in general: To find TCR variants linked to disease, the study profiled T cell receptor beta repertoires in ankylosing spondylitis patients and healthy donors. In total, the full study cohort was made up of 85 to 140 healthy donors and 25 ankylosing spondylitis patients. Samples of peripheral blood were taken, and for ankylosing spondylitis patients, synovial fluid was collected as well. Results and caveats for the whole study, not just this receptor: The disease-linked clones had a CD8+ phenotype and were found at relatively low frequencies in peripheral blood. Some TCR beta motif variants had previously been reported in synovial fluid and blood of reactive arthritis patients, which suggested common disease-initiation mechanisms. Significant enrichment of the disease-linked clones was reported in matched synovial fluid samples from ankylosing spondylitis patients. A TCR beta motif of seven or eight highly homologous amino acid variants appeared characteristic of blood from ankylosing spondylitis patients.

Sequencing was performed on an Illumina HiSeq 2500. Quantitative 5'-RACE with molecular barcodes was used to prepare TCR beta libraries. From the authors' description of their analysis: Disease-linked TCR variants were identified with a new computational method built on a probabilistic model of VDJ rearrangement. The raw public data were reprocessed by TCRdb itself: fastp quality trimming at Q25, MiXCR clonotype calling, in-frame beta chains only. Under each unique CDR3 protein, matching rows form one entry showing the most common genes and DNA. The V and J calls follow TCRdb's processing rather than the paper's. The table for this sample lists 650,000 to 800,000 distinct CDR3 sequences; under 20% of them were counted only once. About 19% of the sample lies in the top ten. Notes on this clonotype: The antigen it recognizes is unknown. Per-base quality was not reported, and no clone a single base away is much larger than it.

Via the germline V gene, CDR1 is SQVTM and CDR2 ANQGSEA. The germline ends are 26 bases apart after V is trimmed by 4 bases and J by 4 bases. The CDR3 holds 18 amino acids from the cysteine to the phenylalanine. Of all the DNA, just the CDR3 is kept, 54 bases in frame from base 1. Sequenced material: blood, either unsorted or a sorted T cell fraction (not recorded which). This receptor was identified in a male donor with ankylosing spondylitis. The rearranged segments are TRBV29-1 and TRBJ2-1; a weak D assignment points to TRBD1 (7 bases agree). The CDR3 protein: CSVAGPGVRDRNYNEQFF. The DNA reads TGCAGCGTTGCGGGGCCGGGAGTACGGGACAGAAATTACAATGAGCAGTTCTTC.